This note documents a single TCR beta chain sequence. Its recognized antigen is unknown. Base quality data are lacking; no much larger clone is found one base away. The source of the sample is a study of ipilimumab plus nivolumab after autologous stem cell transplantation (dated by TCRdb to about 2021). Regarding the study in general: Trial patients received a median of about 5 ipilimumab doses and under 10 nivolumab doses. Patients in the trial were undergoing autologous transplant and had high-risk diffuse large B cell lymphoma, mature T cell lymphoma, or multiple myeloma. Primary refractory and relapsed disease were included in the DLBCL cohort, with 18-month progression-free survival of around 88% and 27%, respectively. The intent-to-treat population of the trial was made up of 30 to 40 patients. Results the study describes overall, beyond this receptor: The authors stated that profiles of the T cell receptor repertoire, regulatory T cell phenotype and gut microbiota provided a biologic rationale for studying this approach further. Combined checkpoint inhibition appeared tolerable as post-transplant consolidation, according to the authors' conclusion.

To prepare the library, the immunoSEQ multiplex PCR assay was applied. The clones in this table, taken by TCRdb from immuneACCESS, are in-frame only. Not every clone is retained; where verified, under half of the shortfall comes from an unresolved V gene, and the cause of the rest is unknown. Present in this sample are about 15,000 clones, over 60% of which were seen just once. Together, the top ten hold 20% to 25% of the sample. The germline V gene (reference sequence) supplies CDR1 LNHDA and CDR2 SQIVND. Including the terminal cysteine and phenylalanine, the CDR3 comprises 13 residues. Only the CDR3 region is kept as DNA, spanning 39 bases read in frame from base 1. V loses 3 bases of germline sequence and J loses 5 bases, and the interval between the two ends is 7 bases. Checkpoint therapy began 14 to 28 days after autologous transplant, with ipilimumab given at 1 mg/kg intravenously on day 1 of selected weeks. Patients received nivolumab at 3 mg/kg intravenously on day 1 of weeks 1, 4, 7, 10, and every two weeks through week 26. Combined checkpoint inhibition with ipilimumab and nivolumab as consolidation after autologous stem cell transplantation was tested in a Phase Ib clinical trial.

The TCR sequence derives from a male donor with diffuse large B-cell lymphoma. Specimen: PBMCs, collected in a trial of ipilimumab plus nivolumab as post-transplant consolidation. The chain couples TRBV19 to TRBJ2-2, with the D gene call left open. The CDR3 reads CASSIVATGELFF. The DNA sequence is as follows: TGTGCCAGTAGTATCGTGGCTACCGGGGAGCTGTTTTTT.